These 6 T cell receptor beta chains share one sample of origin, sequenced in a study of blood T cell repertoires in COVID-19. Clones were read by immunoSEQ multiplex PCR, and TCRdb kept only the in-frame ones, dropping some. The repertoire consists of approximately 150,000 clones, with approximately 84% occurring once and the leading ten covering roughly 3.9%. Sequenced: PBMCs or T cells enriched from blood (not recorded which). These receptors all come from a man aged 50 to 59 in a cohort exposed to, infected with or recovered from COVID-19 (not recorded which).

The rearrangement joins TRBV2 to TRBJ1-1; TRBD1 is a possible D gene (5 bases). V shed 6 bases and J shed 7 bases, with 6 bases lying between them. Germline CDR1 is SNHLY and CDR2 is FYNNEI. This CDR3 region has 10 residues. The CDR3 here is CASRQDEAFF. DNA for the CDR3: TGTGCCAGCAGACAGGATGAAGCTTTCTTT.

This chain joins TRBV7-6 and TRBJ2-2, with D tentatively TRBD2 (5 bases). The V and J ends lost 1 base and 10 bases respectively, with 19 bases between them. Germline-derived CDR1 and CDR2 are SGHVS and FNYEAQ. The CDR3 is 16 amino acids. The CDR3 reads CASSLGGTSVGKELFF. The DNA of the CDR3 is TGTGCCAGCAGCTTAGGCGGTACATCGGTCGGGAAGGAGCTGTTTTTT.

The chain has TRBV13 and TRBJ2-3, with TRBD2 identical over 11 bases. This CDR3 is built from 16 residues. V shed 5 bases and J 2 bases; nucleotides not matched to a gene: 6. CDR1 PRHDT and CDR2 FYEKMQ come from the germline V gene (reference sequence). CDR3 residues: CASSGGLAVPTDTQYF. CDR3 coding DNA: TGTGCCAGCAGCGGGGGACTAGCGGTCCCCACAGATACGCAGTATTTT. Based on the CDR3 plus reference TRBV13 and TRBJ2-3, the full variable domain is AAGVIQSPRHLIKEKRETATLKCYPIPRHDTVYWYQQGPGQDPQFLISFYEKMQSDKGSIPDRFSAQQFSDYHSELNMSSLELGDSALYFCASSGGLAVPTDTQYFGPGTRLTVL.

The J gene is TRBJ2-2, the V gene TRBV5-1, with TRBD1 matching 10 bases. V trimming: 7 bases; J trimming: 6 bases; junction bases outside the gene matches: 18. Germline assignment: CDR1 SGHRS and CDR2 YFSETQ. This CDR3 spans 18 amino acids. The DNA for the CDR3 is TGCGCCAGCGGACCGGACCGGGACAGGGGACCCGCGGCCGGGGAGCTGTTTTTT. Protein: CASGPDRDRGPAAGELFF.

The chain combines TRBV9 with TRBJ1-6; D is possibly TRBD1 (5 bases). There are 13 residues in the CDR3. V shed 3 bases and J shed 10 bases, with 11 bases lying between them. Germline CDR1 is SGDLS and CDR2 is YYNGEE. The chain's CDR3 is CASSEGFVSPLHF. The CDR3 DNA sequence: TGTGCCAGCAGCGAGGGGTTCGTGTCACCCCTCCACTTT. Together with reference TRBV9 and TRBJ1-6, the CDR3 gives the full variable domain: DSGVTQTPKHLITATGQRVTLRCSPRSGDLSVYWYQQSLDQGLQFLIQYYNGEERAKGNILERFSAQQFPDLHSELNLSSLELGDSALYFCASSEGFVSPLHFGNGTRLTVT.

The gene calls are TRBV2 and TRBJ1-1; D gene ambiguous. Germline V CDR1 and CDR2: SNHLY, FYNNEI. V was pared by 3 bases and J by 11 bases, with 13 bases between. The CDR3 spans 12 residues. The CDR3 nucleotides read TGTGCCAGCAGTGAGTGGGAGTCGGGCGCTTTCTTT. Its translation is CASSEWESGAFF. The whole variable domain, remainder taken from reference TRBV2 and TRBJ1-1, is EPEVTQTPSHQVTQMGQEVILRCVPISNHLYFYWYRQILGQKVEFLVSFYNNEISEKSEIFDDQFSVERPDGSNFTLKIRSTKLEDSAMYFCASSEWESGAFFGQGTRLTVV.